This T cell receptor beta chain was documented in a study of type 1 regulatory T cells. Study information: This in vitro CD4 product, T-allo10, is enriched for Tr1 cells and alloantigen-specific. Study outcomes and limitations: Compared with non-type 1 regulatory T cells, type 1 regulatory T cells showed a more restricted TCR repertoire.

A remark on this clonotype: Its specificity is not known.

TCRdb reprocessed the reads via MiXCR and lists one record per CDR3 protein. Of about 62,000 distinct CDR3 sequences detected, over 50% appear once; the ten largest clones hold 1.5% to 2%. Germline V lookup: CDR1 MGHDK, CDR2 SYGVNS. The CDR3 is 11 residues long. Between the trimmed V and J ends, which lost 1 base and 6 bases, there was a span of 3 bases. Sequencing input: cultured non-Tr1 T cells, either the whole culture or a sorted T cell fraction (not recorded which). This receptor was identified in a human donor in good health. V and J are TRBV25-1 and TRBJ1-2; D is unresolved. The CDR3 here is CASSEFDGYTF. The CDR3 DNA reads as TGTGCCAGCAGTGAATTTGATGGCTACACCTTC.